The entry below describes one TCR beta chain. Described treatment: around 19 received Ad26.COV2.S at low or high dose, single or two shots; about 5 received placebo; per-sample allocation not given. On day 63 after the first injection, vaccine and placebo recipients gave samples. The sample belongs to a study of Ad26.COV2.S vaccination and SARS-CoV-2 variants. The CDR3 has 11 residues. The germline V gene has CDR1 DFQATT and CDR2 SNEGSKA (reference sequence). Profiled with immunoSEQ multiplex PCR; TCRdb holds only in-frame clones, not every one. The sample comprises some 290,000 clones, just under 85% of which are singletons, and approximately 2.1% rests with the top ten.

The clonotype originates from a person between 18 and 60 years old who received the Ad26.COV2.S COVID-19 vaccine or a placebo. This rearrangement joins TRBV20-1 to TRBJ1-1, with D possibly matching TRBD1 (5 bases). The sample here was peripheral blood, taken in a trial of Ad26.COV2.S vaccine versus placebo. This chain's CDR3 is CRGVMNTEAFF. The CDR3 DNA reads TGCAGAGGGGTAATGAACACTGAAGCTTTCTTT.